This is a list of T cell receptor beta chains from one sample in a study of shared clonotypes between healthy human individuals. Sequenced by immunoSEQ multiplex PCR; TCRdb stores in-frame clones only, minus some. This sample has hundreds of thousands of clones; about 85% occur once, and the top ten carry 13%. The sequenced sample consisted of PBMCs. These receptors all stem from a woman aged 40 to 50 in good health. Some clones in this sample may be carry-over from other donors' samples. The CDR3 runs from the conserved cysteine through the conserved F or W. The D gene is left open where the match is weak. Expanded clones are given a class, and other clones once, few, many or no size at all.

d_call: TRBD2
clone_size: .
v_call: TRBV6-5
j_call: TRBJ2-1
cdr3_aa: CASSTRDYGNEQFF
cdr3_nt: TGTGCCAGCAGCACTCGGGACTACGGCAATGAGCAGTTCTTC

d_call: .
clone_size: .
v_call: TRBV6-1
j_call: TRBJ2-7
cdr3_aa: CASRWDRYPYEQYF
cdr3_nt: TGTGCCAGCAGATGGGACCGATATCCCTACGAGCAGTACTTC

d_call: .
clone_size: many
v_call: TRBV19
j_call: TRBJ1-2
cdr3_aa: CASSGPAFGDSYGYTF
cdr3_nt: TGTGCCAGTAGTGGCCCCGCTTTTGGAGATTCCTATGGCTACACCTTC

d_call: .
clone_size: .
v_call: TRBV7-3
j_call: TRBJ2-1
cdr3_aa: CASSISRYNEQFF
cdr3_nt: TGTGCCAGCAGCATAAGCAGGTACAATGAGCAGTTCTTC

d_call: .
clone_size: .
v_call: TRBV5-6
j_call: TRBJ2-7
cdr3_aa: CASSLGGNSYERYF
cdr3_nt: TGTGCCAGCAGCTTGGGGGGTAACTCCTACGAGCGGTACTTC

d_call: TRBD1
clone_size: .
v_call: TRBV4-3
j_call: TRBJ1-5
cdr3_aa: CASSMGTGVDQPQHF
cdr3_nt: TGCGCCAGCAGCATGGGTACAGGGGTGGATCAGCCCCAGCATTTT

d_call: .
clone_size: .
v_call: TRBV7-9
j_call: TRBJ2-1
cdr3_aa: CASSEAHGYNEQFF
cdr3_nt: TGTGCCAGCAGCGAGGCCCACGGTTACAATGAACAGTTCTTC

d_call: .
clone_size: once
v_call: TRBV7-6
j_call: TRBJ2-7
cdr3_aa: CASSLAGRGAEQYF
cdr3_nt: TGTGCCAGCAGCTTAGCGGGCAGGGGGGCCGAGCAGTACTTC

d_call: TRBD1
clone_size: .
v_call: TRBV7-8
j_call: TRBJ1-5
cdr3_aa: CASSLVNGQEVHF
cdr3_nt: TGTGCCAGCAGCTTAGTTAATGGACAGGAGGTTCATTTT

d_call: .
clone_size: .
v_call: TRBV2
j_call: TRBJ2-5
cdr3_aa: CASSGTDQETQYF
cdr3_nt: TGTGCCAGCAGTGGGACAGACCAAGAGACCCAGTACTTC

d_call: .
clone_size: few
v_call: TRBV25-1
j_call: TRBJ1-5
cdr3_aa: CASSRGDSNQPQHF
cdr3_nt: TGTGCCAGCAGTCGGGGGGATAGCAATCAGCCCCAGCATTTT

d_call: .
clone_size: .
v_call: TRBV13
j_call: TRBJ2-2
cdr3_aa: CASSRTGNTGELFF
cdr3_nt: TGTGCCAGCAGCCGCACAGGAAACACCGGGGAGCTGTTTTTT

d_call: TRBD1
clone_size: .
v_call: TRBV28
j_call: TRBJ1-2
cdr3_aa: CASSLIGTGGNGYTF
cdr3_nt: TGTGCCAGCAGTCTTATCGGGACAGGGGGCAATGGCTACACCTTC

d_call: TRBD1
clone_size: .
v_call: TRBV28
j_call: TRBJ2-7
cdr3_aa: CASSVTGLDYEQYF
cdr3_nt: TGTGCCAGCAGTGTGACAGGGCTTGACTACGAGCAGTACTTC

d_call: TRBD1
clone_size: .
v_call: TRBV4-1
j_call: TRBJ2-3
cdr3_aa: CASSHGTGTTDTQYF
cdr3_nt: TGCGCCAGCAGCCACGGGACAGGGACCACAGATACGCAGTATTTT

d_call: .
clone_size: few
v_call: TRBV6-5
j_call: TRBJ2-3
cdr3_aa: CASSSGPDTQYF
cdr3_nt: TGTGCCAGCAGTTCGGGACCAGATACGCAGTATTTT

d_call: .
clone_size: .
v_call: TRBV6-1
j_call: TRBJ2-5
cdr3_aa: CASSAGQFVETQYF
cdr3_nt: TGTGCCAGCAGTGCCGGCCAATTTGTAGAGACCCAGTACTTC

d_call: TRBD1
clone_size: .
v_call: TRBV5-1
j_call: TRBJ1-5
cdr3_aa: CASSSSGQDPRVFNQPQHF
cdr3_nt: TGCGCCAGCAGCTCAAGCGGACAGGACCCTCGGGTGTTCAATCAGCCCCAGCATTTT

d_call: TRBD1
clone_size: .
v_call: TRBV6-6
j_call: TRBJ2-5
cdr3_aa: CASSYLGTGRETQYF
cdr3_nt: TGTGCCAGCAGTTACCTCGGGACAGGTCGAGAGACCCAGTACTTC

d_call: TRBD2
clone_size: .
v_call: TRBV28
j_call: TRBJ2-7
cdr3_aa: CASSSPTLTSGSRYEQYF
cdr3_nt: TGTGCCAGCAGTTCTCCTACCCTGACTAGCGGGAGCAGGTACGAGCAGTACTTC

d_call: TRBD2
clone_size: .
v_call: TRBV5-4
j_call: TRBJ2-3
cdr3_aa: CASSLRRISGRSADTQYF
cdr3_nt: TGTGCCAGCAGCTTGAGACGAATCAGCGGGAGATCAGCAGATACGCAGTATTTT

d_call: .
clone_size: .
v_call: TRBV7-9
j_call: TRBJ1-2
cdr3_aa: CASSPGRAWGYTF
cdr3_nt: TGTGCCAGCAGCCCGGGCAGGGCATGGGGCTACACCTTC

d_call: .
clone_size: .
v_call: TRBV30
j_call: TRBJ2-1
cdr3_aa: CAWSVYTLGSGNPQPGFF
cdr3_nt: TGTGCCTGGAGTGTATACACTTTGGGTAGCGGAAACCCCCAACCCGGGTTCTTC

d_call: TRBD2
clone_size: .
v_call: TRBV6-6
j_call: TRBJ2-5
cdr3_aa: CASSYSRGRARETQYF
cdr3_nt: TGTGCCAGCAGTTACTCGCGAGGGAGGGCCCGAGAGACCCAGTACTTC

d_call: .
clone_size: .
v_call: TRBV19
j_call: TRBJ2-1
cdr3_aa: CASSIIGAGATNEQFF
cdr3_nt: TGTGCCAGTAGTATAATTGGAGCGGGCGCAACGAATGAGCAGTTCTTC

d_call: .
clone_size: .
v_call: TRBV18
j_call: TRBJ2-7
cdr3_aa: CASSPGHGQGYEQYF
cdr3_nt: TGTGCCAGCTCACCAGGACACGGACAAGGCTACGAGCAGTACTTC

d_call: .
clone_size: .
v_call: TRBV5-1
j_call: TRBJ2-5
cdr3_aa: CASSLFPGEVETQYF
cdr3_nt: TGCGCCAGCAGCTTGTTTCCGGGAGAGGTAGAGACCCAGTACTTC

d_call: .
clone_size: .
v_call: TRBV6-1
j_call: TRBJ2-7
cdr3_aa: CASSDRGTAYTYEQYF
cdr3_nt: TGTGCCAGCAGTGACCGCGGGACAGCATATACCTACGAGCAGTACTTC

d_call: TRBD2
clone_size: .
v_call: TRBV6-5
j_call: TRBJ2-1
cdr3_aa: CASSLAGVLFDEQFF
cdr3_nt: TGTGCCAGCAGTTTAGCGGGAGTTCTGTTCGATGAGCAGTTCTTC

d_call: TRBD2
clone_size: few
v_call: TRBV11-1
j_call: TRBJ2-1
cdr3_aa: CASSRSLGGNEQFF
cdr3_nt: TGTGCCAGCAGCCGATCGCTCGGGGGGAATGAGCAGTTCTTC

d_call: TRBD1
clone_size: .
v_call: TRBV5-1
j_call: TRBJ1-2
cdr3_aa: CASSPPGQDYGYTF
cdr3_nt: TGCGCCAGCAGCCCACCGGGACAGGACTATGGCTACACCTTC

d_call: TRBD2
clone_size: .
v_call: TRBV28
j_call: TRBJ2-1
cdr3_aa: CASSFRLAGAHNEQFF
cdr3_nt: TGTGCCAGCAGTTTTCGGCTAGCGGGAGCCCACAATGAGCAGTTCTTC

d_call: .
clone_size: .
v_call: TRBV5-1
j_call: TRBJ2-7
cdr3_aa: CASSLGDPYEQYF
cdr3_nt: TGCGCCAGCAGCCTGGGGGACCCTTACGAGCAGTACTTC

d_call: .
clone_size: .
v_call: TRBV2
j_call: TRBJ1-5
cdr3_aa: CASRGTGSPQHF
cdr3_nt: TGTGCCAGCAGGGGGACTGGGTCGCCCCAGCATTTT

d_call: TRBD2
clone_size: .
v_call: TRBV5-1
j_call: TRBJ2-3
cdr3_aa: CASSFGVAGGNTDTQYF
cdr3_nt: TGCGCCAGCAGCTTTGGCGTAGCGGGAGGGAACACAGATACGCAGTATTTT

d_call: TRBD2
clone_size: .
v_call: TRBV7-9
j_call: TRBJ2-4
cdr3_aa: CASSRGLAGTLAKNIQYF
cdr3_nt: TGTGCCAGCAGCCGCGGACTAGCGGGGACTCTAGCCAAAAACATTCAGTACTTC

d_call: TRBD1
clone_size: once
v_call: TRBV6-1
j_call: TRBJ2-1
cdr3_aa: CASKTDRAGDEQFF
cdr3_nt: TGTGCCAGCAAGACTGACAGGGCCGGGGATGAGCAGTTCTTC

d_call: .
clone_size: once
v_call: TRBV7-9
j_call: TRBJ2-2
cdr3_aa: CASSISGAPGELFF
cdr3_nt: TGTGCCAGCAGCATAAGCGGAGCGCCCGGGGAGCTGTTTTTT

d_call: TRBD2
clone_size: .
v_call: TRBV6-6
j_call: TRBJ2-7
cdr3_aa: CASSYSTVAGEQYF
cdr3_nt: TGTGCCAGCAGTTACTCGACGGTAGCGGGAGAGCAGTACTTC

d_call: .
clone_size: .
v_call: TRBV19
j_call: TRBJ2-1
cdr3_aa: CASSISPASSYNEQFF
cdr3_nt: TGTGCCAGTAGTATCTCCCCAGCGAGCTCCTACAATGAGCAGTTCTTC

d_call: TRBD2
clone_size: .
v_call: TRBV4-2
j_call: TRBJ2-7
cdr3_aa: CASSRRASGRSHEQYF
cdr3_nt: TGTGCCAGCAGCCGCAGGGCTAGCGGGAGGTCCCACGAGCAGTACTTC